The 9 T cell receptor beta chains presented below share a single source sample, sequenced in a study of T-cell reconstitution after alpha-beta-depleted transplantation in children. Construction of the TCRbeta library involved unique molecular identifiers. TCRdb re-called the PCR reads through MiXCR, storing one row per CDR3 protein. The sample lists approximately 390,000 distinct CDR3 sequences, 9.5% to 13% occurring once. Sequencing was performed on PBMCs from the stem cell graft donor, taken from the stem cell graft. The source is a human donor who donated a stem cell graft to a child with acute myeloid leukemia.

This sequence joins TRBV29-1 and TRBJ2-2; D gene unclear. The CDR3 is 15 amino acids. Germline CDR1 is SQVTM and CDR2 is ANQGSEA. V lost 0 bases, J lost 6 bases, and 14 bases lay in between. The CDR3 here is CSVEDDRVGAGELFF. As DNA, the CDR3 is TGCAGCGTTGAAGATGATCGAGTAGGCGCCGGGGAGCTGTTTTTT.

This clonotype was seen many times. The chain links TRBV9 to TRBJ1-5, with 7 bases matching TRBD1. Losses at the gene ends were 0 bases for V and 1 base for J; bases not matched to a gene: 4. Germline lookup yields CDR1 SGDLS and CDR2 YYNGEE. This CDR3 region has 16 residues. CDR3 protein: CASSVGVTGSNQPQHF. In DNA, the CDR3 is TGTGCCAGCAGCGTAGGGGTGACAGGGAGCAATCAGCCCCAGCATTTT.

This clonotype has ten or more counts. This chain joins TRBV5-1 and TRBJ2-4; 8 bases match TRBD1. J lost 8 bases, V lost 0 bases, and 7 bases had no gene match. From germline, CDR1 is SGHRS and CDR2 YFSETQ. This CDR3 is built from 15 residues. As DNA, the CDR3 is TGCGCCAGCAGCTTGGGGGGGACAGGTGTTGACATTCAGTACTTC. Its protein product is CASSLGGTGVDIQYF.

V gene TRBV5-1 combines with J gene TRBJ1-5, with 9 positions matching TRBD1. The CDR3 extends over 15 amino acids. CDR1 is SGHRS, CDR2 YFSETQ, per germline. J was trimmed by 8 bases and V by 1 base; bases with no gene match: 7. The CDR3 reads CASSLSTGGGEPQHF. The CDR3 region has the DNA TGCGCCAGCAGCTTGTCTACAGGGGGCGGGGAGCCCCAGCATTTT.

In this sample, this clonotype turned up a few times. The chain employs TRBV27 and TRBJ2-7; TRBD1 matches at 8 bases. Per germline, CDR1 MNHEY and CDR2 SMNVEV (reference sequence). V dropped 7 bases and J dropped 0; count of bases not matched to a gene: 8. The CDR3 is 15 amino acids. For the CDR3, the DNA is TGTGCCAGCAACCTGGACAGGGCAATCTCCTACGAGCAGTACGTC. This sequence encodes CASNLDRAISYEQYV.

The chain couples TRBV20-1 to TRBJ2-7, with D possibly matching TRBD1 (6 bases). V was trimmed by 2 bases and J by 2 bases, leaving 10 bases between them. Germline loops: CDR1 DFQATT, CDR2 SNEGSKA (reference sequence). There are 13 residues in the CDR3. This chain's CDR3 is CSARQQGTYEQYF. CDR3 DNA: TGCAGTGCTAGACAGCAGGGGACCTACGAGCAGTACTTC.

The V and J genes are TRBV20-1 and TRBJ2-3; a weak D match, TRBD2 (6 bases). The CDR3 totals 15 residues. Germline CDR1 is DFQATT and CDR2 is SNEGSKA (reference sequence). Trimming left V 0 bases short and J 1 base short, with 11 bases between. The CDR3 is CSARDAASGTDTQYF. Written as DNA, the CDR3 is TGCAGTGCTAGAGATGCGGCTAGCGGCACAGATACGCAGTATTTT.

The table lists this clonotype with a few counts. The chain employs TRBV7-6 and TRBJ2-7; weak D call: TRBD2 (5 bases). The CDR3 totals 13 residues. V lost 6 bases and J 4 bases, leaving 13 bases between the germline ends. CDR1 is SGHVS, CDR2 FNYEAQ, per germline. This chain's CDR3 is CASSYRTGYEQYF. CDR3 coding DNA: TGTGCCAGCAGTTACAGAACGGGGTACGAGCAGTACTTC.

The chain recombines TRBV12-3 or TRBV12-4 with TRBJ2-7; perhaps TRBD1 as D (6 bases). V lost 5 bases, J lost 0 bases, and 8 bases lay in between. The CDR3 runs 13 residues. The CDR3 bases are TGTGCCAGCAGTAGGACAGACTCCTACGAGCAGTACTTC. Residues: CASSRTDSYEQYF.